This T cell receptor beta chain was identified in a study of technical replicates of blood from a few donors. Germline V lookup: CDR1 SGHTA, CDR2 FQGNSA. The CDR3 loop spans 18 amino acids. V dropped 1 base and J dropped 5 bases, with 20 bases sitting between them. Clones were read by immunoSEQ multiplex PCR, and TCRdb kept only the in-frame ones, dropping some. This table holds 100,000 or so clones, around 96% found once. The receptor was derived from a human donor in good health. V and J are TRBV7-2 and TRBJ2-2, with TRBD2 as a possible D gene (6 bases). The sequenced material came from T cells isolated from PBMCs. CDR3 sequence: CASSLDITSPKRTGELFF. CDR3 sequence (DNA): TGTGCCAGCAGCTTAGATATAACTAGCCCAAAAAGGACCGGGGAGCTGTTTTTT.